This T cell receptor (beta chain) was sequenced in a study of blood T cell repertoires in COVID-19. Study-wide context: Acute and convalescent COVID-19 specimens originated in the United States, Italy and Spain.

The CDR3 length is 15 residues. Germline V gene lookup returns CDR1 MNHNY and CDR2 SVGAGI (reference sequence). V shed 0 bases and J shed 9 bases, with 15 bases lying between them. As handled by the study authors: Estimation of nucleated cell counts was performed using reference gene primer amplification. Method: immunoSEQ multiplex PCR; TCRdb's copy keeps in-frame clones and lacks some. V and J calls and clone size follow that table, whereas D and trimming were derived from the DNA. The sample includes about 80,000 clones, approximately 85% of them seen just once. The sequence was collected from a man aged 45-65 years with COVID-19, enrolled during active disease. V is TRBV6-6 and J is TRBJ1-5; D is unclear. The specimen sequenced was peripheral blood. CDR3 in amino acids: CASSYSRQSPPPQHF. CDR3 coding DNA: TGTGCCAGCAGTTACTCGAGGCAGTCCCCTCCGCCCCAGCATTTT.